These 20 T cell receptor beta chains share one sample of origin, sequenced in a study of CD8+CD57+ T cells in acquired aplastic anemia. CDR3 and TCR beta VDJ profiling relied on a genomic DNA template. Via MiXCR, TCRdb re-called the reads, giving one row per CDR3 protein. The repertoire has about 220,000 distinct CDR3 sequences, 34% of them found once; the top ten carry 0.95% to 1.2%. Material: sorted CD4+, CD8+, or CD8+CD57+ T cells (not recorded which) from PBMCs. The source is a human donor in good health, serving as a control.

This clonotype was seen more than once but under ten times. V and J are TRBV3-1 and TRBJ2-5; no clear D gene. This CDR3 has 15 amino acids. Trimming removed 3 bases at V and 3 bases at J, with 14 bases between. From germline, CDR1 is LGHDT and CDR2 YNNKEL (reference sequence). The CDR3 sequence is CASSHGPAQEETQYF. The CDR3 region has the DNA TGTGCCAGCAGCCATGGTCCAGCGCAAGAAGAGACCCAGTACTTC.

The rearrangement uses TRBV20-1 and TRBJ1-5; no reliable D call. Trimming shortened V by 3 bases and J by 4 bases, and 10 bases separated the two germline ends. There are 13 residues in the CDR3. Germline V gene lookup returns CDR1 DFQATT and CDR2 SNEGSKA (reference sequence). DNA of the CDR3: TGCAGTGCTAGGGAAAGTATAAATCAGCCCCAGCATTTT. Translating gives CSARESINQPQHF.

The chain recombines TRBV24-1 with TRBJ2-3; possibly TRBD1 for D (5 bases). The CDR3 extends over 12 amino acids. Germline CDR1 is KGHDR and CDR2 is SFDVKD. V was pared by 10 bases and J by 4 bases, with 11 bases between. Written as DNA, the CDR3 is TGTGCCACACAGGATCGTCCAGATACGCAGTATTTT. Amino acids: CATQDRPDTQYF.

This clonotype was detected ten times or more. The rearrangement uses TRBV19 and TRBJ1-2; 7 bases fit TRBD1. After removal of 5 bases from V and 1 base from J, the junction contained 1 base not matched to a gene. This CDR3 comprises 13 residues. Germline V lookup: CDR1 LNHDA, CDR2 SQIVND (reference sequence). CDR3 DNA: TGTGCCAGTAGTTCAGGGGGTAACTATGGCTACACCTTC. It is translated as CASSSGGNYGYTF.

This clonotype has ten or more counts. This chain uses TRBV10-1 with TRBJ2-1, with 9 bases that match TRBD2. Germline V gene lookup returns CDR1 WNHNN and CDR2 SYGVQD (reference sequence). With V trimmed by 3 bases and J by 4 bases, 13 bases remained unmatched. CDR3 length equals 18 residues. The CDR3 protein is CASSDVPMAGGTYNEQFF. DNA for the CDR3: TGCGCCAGCAGTGATGTTCCAATGGCGGGAGGGACGTACAATGAGCAGTTCTTC.

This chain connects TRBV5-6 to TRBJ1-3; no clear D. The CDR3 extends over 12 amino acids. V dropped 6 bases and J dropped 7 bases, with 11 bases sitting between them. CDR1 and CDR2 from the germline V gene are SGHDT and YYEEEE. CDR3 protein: CASTGKSNTIYF. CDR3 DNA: TGTGCCAGCACTGGAAAGAGTAACACCATATATTTT. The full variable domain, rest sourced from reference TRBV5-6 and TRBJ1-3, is DAGVTQSPTHLIKTRGQQVTLRCSPKSGHDTVSWYQQALGQGPQFIFQYYEEEERQRGNFPDRFSGHQFPNYSSELNVNALLLGDSALYLCASTGKSNTIYFGEGSWLTVV.

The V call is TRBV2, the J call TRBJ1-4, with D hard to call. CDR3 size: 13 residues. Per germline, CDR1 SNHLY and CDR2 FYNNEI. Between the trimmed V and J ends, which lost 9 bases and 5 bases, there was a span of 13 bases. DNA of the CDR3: TGTGCCAGTGGACGGGAACTCAATGAAAAACTGTTTTTT. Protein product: CASGRELNEKLFF.

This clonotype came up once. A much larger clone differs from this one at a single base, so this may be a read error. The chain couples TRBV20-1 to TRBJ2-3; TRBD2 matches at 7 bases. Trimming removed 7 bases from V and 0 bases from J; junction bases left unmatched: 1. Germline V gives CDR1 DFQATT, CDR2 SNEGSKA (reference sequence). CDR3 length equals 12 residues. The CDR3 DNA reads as TGCAGTGGGCGGGGGAGCACAGATACGCAGTATTTT. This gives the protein CSGRGSTDTQYF.

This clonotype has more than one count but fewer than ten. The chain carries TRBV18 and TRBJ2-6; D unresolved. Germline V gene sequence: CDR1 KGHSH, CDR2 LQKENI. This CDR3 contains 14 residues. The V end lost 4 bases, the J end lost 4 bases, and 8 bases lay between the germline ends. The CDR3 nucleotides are TGTGCCAGCTCACACAGATCCGGGGCCAACGTCCTGACTTTC. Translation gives CASSHRSGANVLTF. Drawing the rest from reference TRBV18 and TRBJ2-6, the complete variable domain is NAGVMQNPRHLVRRRGQEARLRCSPMKGHSHVYWYRQLPEEGLKFMVYLQKENIIDESGMPKERFSAEFPKEGPSILRIQQVVRGDSAAYFCASSHRSGANVLTFGAGSRLTVL.

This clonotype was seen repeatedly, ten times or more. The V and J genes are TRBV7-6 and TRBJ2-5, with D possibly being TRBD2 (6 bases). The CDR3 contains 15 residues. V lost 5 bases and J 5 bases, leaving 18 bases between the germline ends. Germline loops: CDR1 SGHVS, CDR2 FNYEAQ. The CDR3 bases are TGTGCCAGCAGCCTGGGACTGCTGGTATCGGAGACCCAGTACTTC. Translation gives CASSLGLLVSETQYF. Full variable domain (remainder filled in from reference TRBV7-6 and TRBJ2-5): GAGVSQSPRYKVTKRGQDVALRCDPISGHVSLYWYRQALGQGPEFLTYFNYEAQQDKSGLPNDRFSAERPEGSISTLTIQRTEQRDSAMYRCASSLGLLVSETQYFGPGTRLLVL.

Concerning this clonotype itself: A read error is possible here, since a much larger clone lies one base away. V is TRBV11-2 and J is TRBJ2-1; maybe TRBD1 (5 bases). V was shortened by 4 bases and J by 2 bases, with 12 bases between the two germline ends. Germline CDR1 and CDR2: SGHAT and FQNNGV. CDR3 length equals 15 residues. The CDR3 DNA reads TGTGCCAGCAGCTCCCAGGGCATTGCCTACAATGAGCAGTTCTTC. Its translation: CASSSQGIAYNEQFF. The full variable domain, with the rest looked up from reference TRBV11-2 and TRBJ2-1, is EAGVAQSPRYKIIEKRQSVAFWCNPISGHATLYWYQQILGQGPKLLIQFQNNGVVDDSQLPKDRFSAERLKGVDSTLKIQPAKLEDSAVYLCASSSQGIAYNEQFFGPGTRLTVL.

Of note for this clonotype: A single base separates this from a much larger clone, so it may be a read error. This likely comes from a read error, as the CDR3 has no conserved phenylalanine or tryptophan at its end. CDR3 sequence (DNA): TGCGCCAGCAGCCCCCTGGCGTACCAAGAGACCCAGTACCTC. Translating it yields CASSPLAYQETQYL. This chain uses TRBV4-1 with TRBJ2-5, with D unresolved. The CDR3 is 14 residues long. Germline CDR1 and CDR2: MGHRA and YSYEKL. The V end was cut by 4 bases, the J end by 0 bases, with 9 bases between.

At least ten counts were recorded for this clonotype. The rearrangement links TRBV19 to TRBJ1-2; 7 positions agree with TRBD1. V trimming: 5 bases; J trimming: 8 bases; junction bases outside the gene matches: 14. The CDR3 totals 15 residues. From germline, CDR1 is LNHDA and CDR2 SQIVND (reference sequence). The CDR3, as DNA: TGTGCCAGTAGTCCGGAAGGGGGCGGGGGCCGCGGCTACACCTTC. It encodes CASSPEGGGGRGYTF.

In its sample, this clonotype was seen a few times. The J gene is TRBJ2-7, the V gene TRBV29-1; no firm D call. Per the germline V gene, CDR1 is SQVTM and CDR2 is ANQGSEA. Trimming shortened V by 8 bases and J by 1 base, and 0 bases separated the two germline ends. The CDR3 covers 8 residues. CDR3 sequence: CSSYEQYF. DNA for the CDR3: TGCAGCTCCTACGAGCAGTACTTC.

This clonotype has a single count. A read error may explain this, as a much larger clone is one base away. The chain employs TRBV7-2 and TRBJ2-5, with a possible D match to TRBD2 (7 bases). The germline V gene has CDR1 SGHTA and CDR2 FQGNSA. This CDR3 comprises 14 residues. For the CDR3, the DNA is TGTGCCAGCAGCTTAAGGGGGGGGAAAGAGACCCAGTGCTTC. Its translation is CASSLRGGKETQCF.

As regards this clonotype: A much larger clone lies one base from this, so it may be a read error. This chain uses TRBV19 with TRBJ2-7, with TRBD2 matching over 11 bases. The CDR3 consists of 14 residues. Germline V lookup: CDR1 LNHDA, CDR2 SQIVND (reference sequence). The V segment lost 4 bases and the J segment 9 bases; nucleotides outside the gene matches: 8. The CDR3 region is CASSTDSSGRWQYF. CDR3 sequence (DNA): TGTGCCAGTAGTACAGATTCTAGCGGGAGGTGGCAGTACTTC.

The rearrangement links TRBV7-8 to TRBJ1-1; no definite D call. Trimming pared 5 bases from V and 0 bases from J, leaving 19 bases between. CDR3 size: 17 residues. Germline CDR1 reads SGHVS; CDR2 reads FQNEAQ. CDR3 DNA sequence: TGTGCCAGCAGCCAAGATCGGAACACACTAATGAACACTGAAGCTTTCTTT. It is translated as CASSQDRNTLMNTEAFF.

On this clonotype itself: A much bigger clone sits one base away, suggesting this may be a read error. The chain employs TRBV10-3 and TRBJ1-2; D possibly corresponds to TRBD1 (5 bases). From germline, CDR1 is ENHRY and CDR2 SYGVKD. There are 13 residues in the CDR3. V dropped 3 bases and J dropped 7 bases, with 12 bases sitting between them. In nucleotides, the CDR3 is TGTGCCATCAGTGACGGGGGGGAATCTGGCTACACCTTC. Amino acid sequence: CAISDGGESGYTF.

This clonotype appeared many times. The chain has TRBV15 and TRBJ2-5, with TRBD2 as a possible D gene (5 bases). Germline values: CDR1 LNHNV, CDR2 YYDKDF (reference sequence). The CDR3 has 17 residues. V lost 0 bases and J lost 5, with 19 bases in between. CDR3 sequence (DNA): TGTGCCACCAGCAGAGACCCCGGTATGGGAGCTGCGGAGACCCAGTACTTC. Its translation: CATSRDPGMGAAETQYF.

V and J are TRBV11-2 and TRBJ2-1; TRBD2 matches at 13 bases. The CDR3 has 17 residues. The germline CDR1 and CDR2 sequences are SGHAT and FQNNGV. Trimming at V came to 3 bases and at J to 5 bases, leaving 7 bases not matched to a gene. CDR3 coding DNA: TGTGCCAGCAGCTTTCGACTAGCGGGGGGCCGAAACAATGAGCAGTTCTTC. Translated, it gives CASSFRLAGGRNNEQFF.